This T cell receptor beta chain was found in a study of cytomegalovirus exposure and HLA in healthy donors. Overall study context: Sequencing of 150 million to 200 million T cells in an earlier analysis found 90 million to 120 million unique TCR beta sequences.

Both 60 Vbeta primers and 13 Jbeta primers went into the PCR. Method: immunoSEQ multiplex PCR; TCRdb's copy keeps in-frame clones and lacks some. The sample shows about 200,000 clones, roughly 83% of them seen only once. Donors consisted of healthy bone marrow donors. The V and J ends lost 2 bases and 0 bases respectively, with 5 bases between them. Per germline, CDR1 KGHSH and CDR2 LQKENI. The length of the CDR3 is 14 residues. The sequence derives from a male donor in good health and CMV-seropositive. Sequenced material: PBMCs. The rearrangement joins TRBV18 to TRBJ1-3; D is unclear. In DNA, the CDR3 is TGTGCCAGCTCACCAGAGAACTCTGGAAACACCATATATTTT. It is translated as CASSPENSGNTIYF. Filled out from reference TRBV18 and TRBJ1-3, the complete variable domain reads NAGVMQNPRHLVRRRGQEARLRCSPMKGHSHVYWYRQLPEEGLKFMVYLQKENIIDESGMPKERFSAEFPKEGPSILRIQQVVRGDSAAYFCASSPENSGNTIYFGEGSWLTVV.